This TCR beta chain was captured in a study of radiation and T cells in renal cell carcinoma. Libraries were prepared by immunoSEQ multiplex PCR; TCRdb keeps only in-frame clonotypes and omits some of them. The sample has just over 95,000 clones, around 83% seen once. The ends were cut back, 9 bases at V and 3 bases at J, with 15 bases in the middle. From germline, CDR1 is SNHLY and CDR2 FYNNEI. The length of the CDR3 is 14 residues. Stated time point: blood 4 weeks post-SBRT, at nephrectomy. Stated treatment: 15 Gy SBRT to primary tumor, nephrectomy 4 weeks later. The sequenced sample was blood, obtained from a patient whose treatment included radiotherapy and nephrectomy. J is TRBJ2-4 and V is TRBV2, with D perhaps being TRBD1 or TRBD2 (5 bases each). The receptor was derived from a man in his fifties or sixties with renal cell carcinoma. CDR3 residues: CASRDAGSKNIQYF. The CDR3 bases are TGTGCCAGTAGGGACGCAGGGAGCAAAAACATTCAGTACTTC.